This T cell receptor beta chain was retrieved from a study of shared clonotypes between healthy human individuals. In the study overall: Two women and three men aged 18 to 49 served as donors.

Terminally differentiated effector memory CD45RA+ cells were excluded by CCR7 positive selection of CD45RO-negative cells. Study-level findings and limits: The represented genetic and exposure-history diversity was limited by the small number of donors. It was the non-shared clonotypes that had lower generation probabilities than clonotypes shared by all four donors.

The CDR3 runs 14 residues. The germline CDR1 and CDR2 sequences are MNHNS and SASEGT. Trimming at V came to 8 bases and at J to 2 bases, leaving 5 bases not matched to a gene. Measured with immunoSEQ multiplex PCR; TCRdb has only the in-frame clones, and not every one. The table records around 610,000 clones, roughly 96% of them present only once. Remarks on this clone: The target antigen is unknown.

The J gene is TRBJ2-7, the V gene TRBV6-1; 11 bases align to TRBD2. Sequenced material: naive CD8+ T cells sorted from blood. The sequence derives from a young woman in good health. The CDR3: CASAVAGGTYEQYF. The CDR3 DNA follows: TGTGCCAGCGCAGTAGCGGGAGGGACCTACGAGCAGTACTTC.